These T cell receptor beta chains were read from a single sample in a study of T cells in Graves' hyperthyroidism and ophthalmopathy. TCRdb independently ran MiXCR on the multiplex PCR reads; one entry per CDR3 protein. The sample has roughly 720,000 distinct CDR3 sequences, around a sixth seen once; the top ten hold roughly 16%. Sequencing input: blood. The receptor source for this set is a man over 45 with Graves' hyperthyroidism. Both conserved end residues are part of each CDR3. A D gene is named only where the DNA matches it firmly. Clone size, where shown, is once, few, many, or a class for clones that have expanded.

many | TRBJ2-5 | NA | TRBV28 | TGTGCCAGCAGCCTAGCCCAGGACAGACAAGAGACCCAGTACTTC | CASSLAQDRQETQYF
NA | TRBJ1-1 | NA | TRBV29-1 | TGCAGCGTTGCCATTAGGGGAGGGCACACTGAAGCTTTCTTT | CSVAIRGGHTEAFF
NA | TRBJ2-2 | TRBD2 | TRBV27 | TGTGCCAGCAGTTTATGGACTAGCGGGAACACCGGGGAGCTGTCTTTT | CASSLWTSGNTGELSF
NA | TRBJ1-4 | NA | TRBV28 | TGTGCCAGCAAAAATGGTGGAGATCGTGGTGAAAAACTGTTTTTT | CASKNGGDRGEKLFF
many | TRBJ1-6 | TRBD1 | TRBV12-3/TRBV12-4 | TGTGCCAGCAGGGTCGGACAGGGTAATTCACCCCTCCACTTT | CASRVGQGNSPLHF
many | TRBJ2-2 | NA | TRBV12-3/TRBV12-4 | TGTGCCAGCAGCGTGTGGGGGAACACCGGGGAGCTGTTTTTT | CASSVWGNTGELFF
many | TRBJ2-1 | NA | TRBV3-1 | TGTGCCAGCAGCCAAGATACCGACTGGTGGGACAATGAGCAGTTCTTC | CASSQDTDWWDNEQFF
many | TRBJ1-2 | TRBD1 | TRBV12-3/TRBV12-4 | TGTGCCAGCAGGATGGGACAGGGGGCCGGCTATGGCTACACCTTC | CASRMGQGAGYGYTF
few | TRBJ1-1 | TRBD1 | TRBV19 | TGTGCCAGTAGTCCCCATGAAAGGGGGCCGAACACTGAAGCTTTCTTT | CASSPHERGPNTEAFF
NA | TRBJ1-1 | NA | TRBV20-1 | TGCAGTGCTAGAGCGCCAGGGTTTGTACGGACTGAAGCTTTCTTT | CSARAPGFVRTEAFF
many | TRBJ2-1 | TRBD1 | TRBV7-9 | TGTGCCAGCAGCTTCCTACAGGGGACGAGGAATGAGCAGTTCTTC | CASSFLQGTRNEQFF
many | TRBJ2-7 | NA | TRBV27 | TGTGCCAGCAGTTTATATCTAGTCTCCGAGCAGTACTTC | CASSLYLVSEQYF
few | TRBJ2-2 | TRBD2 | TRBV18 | TGTGCCAGCTCACAGCTAGCGGGAGAGACCGGGGAGCTGTTTTTT | CASSQLAGETGELFF
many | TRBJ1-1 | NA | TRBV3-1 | TGTGCCAGCAGCCGAGGGCTCCGGCAGGCTTTCTTT | CASSRGLRQAFF
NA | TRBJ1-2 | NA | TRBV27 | TGTGCCAGCAGGAACCTTAAGGGAGACTATGGCTACACCTTC | CASRNLKGDYGYTF
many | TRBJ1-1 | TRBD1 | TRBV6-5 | TGTGCCAGCAGTTACAGGTCCGGGACAGGGTTAACTGAAGCTTTCTTT | CASSYRSGTGLTEAFF
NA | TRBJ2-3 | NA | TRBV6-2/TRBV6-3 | TGTGCCAGCAGAGAGTCCGCAGATACGCAGTATTTT | CASRESADTQYF
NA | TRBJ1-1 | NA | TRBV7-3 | TGTGCCAGCAGCTTAGGGGGGTGGGACACTGAAGCTTTCTTT | CASSLGGWDTEAFF
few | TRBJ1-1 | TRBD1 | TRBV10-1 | TGCGCCGGCAGTGGGCAGACAGGGGGGACTGAAGCTTTCTTT | CAGSGQTGGTEAFF
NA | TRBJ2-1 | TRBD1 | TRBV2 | TGTGCCAGCAGTTATACAGGGGGCGCGTCTCCGGATGAGCAGTTCTTC | CASSYTGGASPDEQFF
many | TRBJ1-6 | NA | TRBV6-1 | TGTGCCAGCAGTGAAGTAACACAGCTATATAATTCACCCCTCCACTTT | CASSEVTQLYNSPLHF
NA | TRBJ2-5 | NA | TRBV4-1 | TGCGCCAGCAGCCCCCCGACCTCTCAAGAGACCCAGTACTTC | CASSPPTSQETQYF
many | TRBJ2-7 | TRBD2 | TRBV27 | TGTGCCAGCAGTCCACGGACTAGCGGGAGGAACGAGCAGTACTTC | CASSPRTSGRNEQYF
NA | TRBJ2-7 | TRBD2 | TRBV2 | TGTGCCAGCAGTAGGGGACTAGCGGGAGGGAGCTCCTACGAGCAGTACTTC | CASSRGLAGGSSYEQYF
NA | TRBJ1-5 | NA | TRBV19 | TGTGCCAGTAGTATGCGGGGGGGAAATCAGCCCCAGCATTTT | CASSMRGGNQPQHF
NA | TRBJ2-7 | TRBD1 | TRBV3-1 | TGTGCCAGCAGCCAGAACAGGGGAGTCGTGAACGAGCAGTACTTC | CASSQNRGVVNEQYF
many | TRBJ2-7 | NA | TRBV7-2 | TGTGCCAGCAGCTCTGGTCCTAGCGACTCCTACGAGCAGTACTTC | CASSSGPSDSYEQYF
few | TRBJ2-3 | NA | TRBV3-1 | TGTGCCAGCAGCCAAGATTTGGCGGCAGGGAGCACAGATACGCAGTATTTT | CASSQDLAAGSTDTQYF
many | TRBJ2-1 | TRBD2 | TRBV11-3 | TGTGCCAGCAGCTTAGGGACTAGTGGCCATGAGCAGTTCTTC | CASSLGTSGHEQFF
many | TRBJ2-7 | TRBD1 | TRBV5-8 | TGTGCCAGCAGCTTGGTGCAGGGGGTAAGCGAGCAGTACTTC | CASSLVQGVSEQYF
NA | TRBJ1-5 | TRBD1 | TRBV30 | TGTGCCTGGAGTCAGGGACAGGGGTACAATCAGCCCCAGCATTTT | CAWSQGQGYNQPQHF
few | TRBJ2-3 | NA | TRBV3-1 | TGTGCCAGCAGCCAAGGTACTTTAGCGGTGCCTACAGATACGCAGTATTTT | CASSQGTLAVPTDTQYF
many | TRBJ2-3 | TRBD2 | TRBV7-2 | TGTGCCAGCAGCTTAAAAGGGGGGGCGGGAGGCGGTGATACGCAGTATTTT | CASSLKGGAGGGDTQYF
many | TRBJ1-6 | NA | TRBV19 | TGTGCCAGTAGTGCCTCACAGGGCGGCAATTCACCCCTCCACTTT | CASSASQGGNSPLHF
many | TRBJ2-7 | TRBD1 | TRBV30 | TGTGCCTGGAGTTCCGGACAGGGGGGAAACGAGCAGTACTTC | CAWSSGQGGNEQYF
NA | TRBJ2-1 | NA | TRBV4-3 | TGCGCCAGCAGCCAAGGGGACTTCCGTGCCAGGTTCTTC | CASSQGDFRARFF
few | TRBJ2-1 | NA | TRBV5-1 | TGCGCCAGCAGCTTGGGGTGGGAGCAGTTCTTC | CASSLGWEQFF
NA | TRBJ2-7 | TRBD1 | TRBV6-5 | TGTGCCAGCGGTTACTTGTCTGGGACAGGGATCGAGCAGTACTTC | CASGYLSGTGIEQYF
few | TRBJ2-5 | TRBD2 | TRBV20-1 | TGCAGTCCCAGACTAGCAACTTCAGAGACCCAGTACTTC | CSPRLATSETQYF
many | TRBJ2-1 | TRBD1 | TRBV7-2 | TGTGCCAGCAGCGCCGGGACAGTTCATGAGCAGTTCTTC | CASSAGTVHEQFF
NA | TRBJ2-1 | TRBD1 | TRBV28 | TGTGTCAGCAGGGCCGACAGGGCTACCTACAATGAGCAGTTCTTC | CVSRADRATYNEQFF
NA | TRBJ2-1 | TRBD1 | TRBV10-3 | TGTGCCATCAGCCCGGGACAGGGGCCCAATGAGCAGTTCTTC | CAISPGQGPNEQFF
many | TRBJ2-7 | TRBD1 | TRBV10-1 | TGCGCCAGCAGTGAGGGACAGGGTGTCCACGAGCAGTACTTC | CASSEGQGVHEQYF
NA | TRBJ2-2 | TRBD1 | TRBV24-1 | TGTGCCACCAGTTCTTCCTACAGGGGCGCCGCGAACACCGGGGAGCTGTTTTTT | CATSSSYRGAANTGELFF
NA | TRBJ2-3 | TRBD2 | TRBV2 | TGTGCCGGCCTTGCGGGAGACCCCACAGATACGCAGTATTTT | CAGLAGDPTDTQYF